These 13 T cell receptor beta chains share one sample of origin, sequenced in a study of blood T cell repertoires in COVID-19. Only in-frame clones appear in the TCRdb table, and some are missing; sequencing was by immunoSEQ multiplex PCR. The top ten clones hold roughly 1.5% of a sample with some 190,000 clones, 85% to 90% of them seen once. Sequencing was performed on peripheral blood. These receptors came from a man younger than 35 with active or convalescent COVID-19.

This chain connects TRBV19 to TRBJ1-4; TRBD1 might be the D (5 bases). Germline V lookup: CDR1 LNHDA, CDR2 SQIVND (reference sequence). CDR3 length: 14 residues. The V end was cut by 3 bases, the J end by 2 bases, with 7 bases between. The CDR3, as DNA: TGTGCCAGTAGTATGACAGCCACTAATGAAAAACTGTTTTTT. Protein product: CASSMTATNEKLFF.

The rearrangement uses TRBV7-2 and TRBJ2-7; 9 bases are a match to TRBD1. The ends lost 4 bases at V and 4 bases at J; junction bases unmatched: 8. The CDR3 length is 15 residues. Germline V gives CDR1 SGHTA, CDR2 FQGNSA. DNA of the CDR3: TGTGCCAGCAGCTCCTCATGGGGACAGGGTTACGAGCAGTACTTC. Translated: CASSSSWGQGYEQYF.

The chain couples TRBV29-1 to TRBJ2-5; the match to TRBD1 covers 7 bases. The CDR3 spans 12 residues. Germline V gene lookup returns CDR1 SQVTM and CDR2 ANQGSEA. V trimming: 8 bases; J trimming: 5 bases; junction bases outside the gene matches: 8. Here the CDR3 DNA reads TGCAGCACCGTCGGGACAGTGGAGACCCAGTACTTC. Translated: CSTVGTVETQYF.

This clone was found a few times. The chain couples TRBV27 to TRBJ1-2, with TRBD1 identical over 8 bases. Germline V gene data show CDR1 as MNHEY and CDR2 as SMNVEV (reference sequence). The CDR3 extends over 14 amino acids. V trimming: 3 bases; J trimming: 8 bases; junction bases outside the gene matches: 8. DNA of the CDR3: TGTGCCAGCAGTTTCTCGACAGGGGTAGGCGGCTACACCTTC. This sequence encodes CASSFSTGVGGYTF.

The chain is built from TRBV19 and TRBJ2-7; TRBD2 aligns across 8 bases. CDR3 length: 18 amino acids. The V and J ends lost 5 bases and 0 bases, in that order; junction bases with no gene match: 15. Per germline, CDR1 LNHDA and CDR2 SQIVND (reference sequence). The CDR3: CASSRLLAAREISYEQYF. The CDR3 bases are TGTGCCAGTAGTCGGTTACTAGCGGCCAGGGAAATCTCCTACGAGCAGTACTTC.

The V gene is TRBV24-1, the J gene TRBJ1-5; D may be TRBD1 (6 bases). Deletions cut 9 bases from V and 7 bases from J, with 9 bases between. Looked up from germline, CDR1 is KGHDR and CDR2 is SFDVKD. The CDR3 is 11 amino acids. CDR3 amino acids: CATHREQPQHF. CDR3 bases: TGTGCCACCCACAGGGAACAGCCCCAGCATTTT.

The CDR3: CASSIKTGQGPISGANVLTF. In DNA, the CDR3 is TGTGCCAGTAGTATTAAAACCGGCCAGGGGCCGATCTCTGGGGCCAACGTCCTGACTTTC. The V and J genes are TRBV19 and TRBJ2-6, with D perhaps matching TRBD1 (6 bases). Trimming took 3 bases from V and 0 from J, leaving 21 bases between them. Germline V lookup: CDR1 LNHDA, CDR2 SQIVND (reference sequence). This CDR3 is 20 amino acids long.

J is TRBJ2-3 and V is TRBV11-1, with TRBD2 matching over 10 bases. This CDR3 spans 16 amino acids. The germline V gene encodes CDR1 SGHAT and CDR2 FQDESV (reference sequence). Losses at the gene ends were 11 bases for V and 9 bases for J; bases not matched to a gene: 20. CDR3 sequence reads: CASAYWTSGHSETQYF. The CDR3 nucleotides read TGTGCCTCAGCTTATTGGACTAGCGGTCATAGTGAGACGCAGTATTTT.

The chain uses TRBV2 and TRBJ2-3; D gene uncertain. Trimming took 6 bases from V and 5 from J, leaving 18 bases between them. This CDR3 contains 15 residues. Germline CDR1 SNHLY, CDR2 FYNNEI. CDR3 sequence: CASSPEVPFIDTQYF. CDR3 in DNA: TGTGCCAGCAGCCCCGAGGTCCCGTTTATAGATACGCAGTATTTT.

The CDR3 reads CASSANSPGTDLYGYTF. In DNA, the CDR3 is TGTGCCAGCTCAGCAAACTCTCCCGGGACAGACTTGTATGGCTACACCTTC. V and J are TRBV18 and TRBJ1-2; 7 bases fit TRBD1. This CDR3 contains 17 residues. The germline V gene has CDR1 KGHSH and CDR2 LQKENI. With V trimmed by 5 bases and J by 5 bases, 17 bases remained unmatched.

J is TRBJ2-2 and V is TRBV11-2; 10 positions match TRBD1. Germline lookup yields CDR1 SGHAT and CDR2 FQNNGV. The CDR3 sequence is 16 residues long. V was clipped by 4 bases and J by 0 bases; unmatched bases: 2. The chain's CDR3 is CASSSGQGANTGELFF. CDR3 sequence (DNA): TGTGCCAGCAGCTCAGGACAGGGGGCGAACACCGGGGAGCTGTTTTTT.

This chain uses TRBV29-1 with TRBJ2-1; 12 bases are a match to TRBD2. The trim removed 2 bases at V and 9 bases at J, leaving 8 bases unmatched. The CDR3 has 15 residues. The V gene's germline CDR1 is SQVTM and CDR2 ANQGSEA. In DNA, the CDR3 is TGCAGCGTTGAAAGAAGACTAGCGGGAGTTGGTGAGCAGTTCTTC. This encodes CSVERRLAGVGEQFF.

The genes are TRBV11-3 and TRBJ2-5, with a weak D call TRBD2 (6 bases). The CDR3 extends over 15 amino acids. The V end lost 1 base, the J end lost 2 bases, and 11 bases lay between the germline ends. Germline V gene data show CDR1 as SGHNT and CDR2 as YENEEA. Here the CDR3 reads CASSLGVGGQETQYF. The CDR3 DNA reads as TGTGCCAGCAGCTTAGGTGTGGGGGGACAAGAGACCCAGTACTTC. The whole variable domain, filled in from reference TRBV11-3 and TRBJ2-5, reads EAGVVQSPRYKIIEKKQPVAFWCNPISGHNTLYWYLQNLGQGPELLIRYENEEAVDDSQLPKDRFSAERLKGVDSTLKIQPAELGDSAVYLCASSLGVGGQETQYFGPGTRLLVL.